This T cell receptor beta chain was sequenced in a study of regulatory and conventional T cells in RAG deficiency. Germline CDR1 and CDR2: SGHRS and YFSETQ. V was clipped by 6 bases and J by 9 bases; unmatched bases: 16. The length of the CDR3 is 16 residues. A note on this clone: Its antigen is unidentified.

Whole-study results and caveats: Compared with controls, unique Treg TCR beta sequences dropped approximately 100-fold in Omenn syndrome and CID/AS. These Omenn syndrome Treg sorts may hold peripherally activated cells instead. In Omenn syndrome, Treg and Tconv repertoires overlapped >75%. Shannon entropy fell and Simpson indices rose in RAG-deficient patients.

The repertoire was sequenced with immunoSEQ multiplex PCR; TCRdb's copy has only in-frame clones and lacks some. The sample lists approximately 30,000 clones, around 96% occurring once. Conventional CD4+ T cells were sorted from blood as CD25-low CD127-high cells. These data were likewise used in another study, on regulatory T cells. Per that study: Primers: 52 TRBV forward and 13 TRBJ reverse.

The receptor comes from a human donor in good health. V is TRBV5-1 and J is TRBJ2-1; 9 positions agree with TRBD2. The sequenced material came from CD25- CD4+ T cells sorted from blood. The CDR3 coding sequence is TGCGCCAGCACCAAGGGAGGGGGCGGGGGGGCCGGTGAGCAGTTCTTC. It yields the protein CASTKGGGGGAGEQFF.